The table lists the clone carrying this T cell receptor beta chain with a few counts. Antigen: not known. Germline V lookup: CDR1 LGHNA, CDR2 YSLEER. The CDR3 contains 14 residues. Trimming took 1 base from V and 6 from J; bases not matched to a gene: 4. This record comes from a study of identical twins. Findings of the study overall: The abundant beta clonotypes from cord blood had fewer insertions, and memory repertoires had none of this. Twins' excess sharing was less marked for out-of-frame beta sequences.

Each cDNA held unique molecular identifiers, and template switching gave it a universal primer site. TCRdb reanalysed the 5' RACE reads using MiXCR and keeps one entry per CDR3 protein. The sample contains about 240,000 distinct CDR3 sequences, roughly an eighth of which appear only once. This sample also belongs to another study, concerning yellow fever vaccine responses in identical twins.

This TCR came from a woman aged 18-29 years in good health. This chain uses TRBV4-3 with TRBJ2-7, with 9 bases fitting TRBD1. Sequencing was performed on memory (CD45RO+) T cells sorted from blood. CDR3 in DNA: TGCGCCAGCAGCCAAGTCGGACAGGGGAGCGAGCAGTACTTC. This sequence encodes CASSQVGQGSEQYF.